One and the same sample provided the 21 T cell receptor beta chains below, sequenced in a study of CD8 T cells in Susac syndrome. An input of 0.5 to 1 ug of RNA was subjected to reverse transcription using random hexamers. TCRdb recomputed calls from the immunoSEQ multiplex PCR reads with MiXCR, one row per CDR3 protein. Of 69,000 or so distinct CDR3 sequences listed, 90% to 95% are singletons. The sample comprised CD8+ T cells from PBMCs. The origin of the receptors is a human donor with multiple sclerosis.

The genes are TRBV6-4 and TRBJ1-1, with D possibly being TRBD1 (5 bases). This CDR3 comprises 13 residues. The germline V gene encodes CDR1 MRHNA and CDR2 SNTAGT. V lost 0 bases, J lost 6 bases, and 8 bases lay in between. CDR3 sequence (DNA): TGTGCCAGCAGTGACTCGAAGGGGTCTGAAGCTTTCTTT. As protein: CASSDSKGSEAFF.

Details on this clonotype: One end of the junction does not line up with germline, which may come from a read error. The chain carries TRBV29-1 and TRBJ2-1; D is uncertain. CDR3 length: 12 residues. CDR1 is SQVTM, CDR2 ANQGSEA, per germline. CDR3 amino acids: CSAEWLPEEQFF. Here the CDR3 DNA reads TGCAGCGCTGAATGGCTCCCGGAGGAGCAGTTCTTC.

The CDR3 sequence is CASSQGWGQSGYGYTF. The CDR3 DNA reads TGTGCCAGCAGCCAAGGCTGGGGACAGTCGGGCTATGGCTACACCTTC. The chain links TRBV3-1 to TRBJ1-2; 7 bases line up with TRBD1. Per germline, CDR1 LGHDT and CDR2 YNNKEL (reference sequence). CDR3 length equals 16 residues. V was pared by 1 base and J by 4 bases, with 9 bases of the junction left unmatched.

V usage is TRBV7-9 and J usage is TRBJ2-1; TRBD2 agrees at 14 bases. V shed 5 bases and J 10 bases; nucleotides not matched to a gene: 13. The CDR3 spans 17 residues. CDR1 and CDR2 (germline): SEHNR, FQNEAQ (reference sequence). Here the CDR3 DNA reads TGTGCCAGCAGCGTATTACCCGAGGGACTAGCGGGAGAGGAGCAGTTCTTC. Residues: CASSVLPEGLAGEEQFF.

This clonotype was recorded a few times. The DNA of the CDR3 is TGTGCCAGCAGGCCGACAGGGGACTATGGCTACACCTTC. It encodes CASRPTGDYGYTF. The chain is built from TRBV12-3 or TRBV12-4 and TRBJ1-2; 8 positions agree with TRBD1. The J segment lost 3 bases and the V segment lost 6 bases, leaving 3 bases of the junction unmatched. The CDR3 is made up of 13 amino acids.

The rearrangement joins TRBV12-3 or TRBV12-4 to TRBJ2-5; the D is unclear. V lost 3 bases and J 2 bases, leaving 16 bases between the germline ends. This CDR3 region has 16 residues. The CDR3 DNA is TGTGCCAGCAGTTTCCCTACCACAGCCCAGCAAGAGACCCAGTACTTC. Protein: CASSFPTTAQQETQYF.

The rearrangement uses TRBV7-8 and TRBJ2-5, with D possibly being TRBD2 (6 bases). The CDR3 runs to 14 residues. The germline CDR1 and CDR2 sequences are SGHVS and FQNEAQ. The V end was cut by 5 bases, the J end by 7 bases, with 17 bases between. The CDR3 region has the DNA TGTGCCAGCAGCCCCCTGACAGACGGGGGGACCCAGTACTTC. Its translation is CASSPLTDGGTQYF.

The chain recombines TRBV4-2 with TRBJ2-3, with D possibly TRBD2 on 6 matching bases. Germline V gene data show CDR1 as LGHNA and CDR2 as YNFKEQ. The V end lost 2 bases, the J end lost 0 bases, and 12 bases lay between the germline ends. CDR3 length equals 16 residues. CDR3 nucleotides: TGTGCCAGCAGCCAATACCGGGACTCCAGCACAGATACGCAGTATTTT. Protein product: CASSQYRDSSTDTQYF.

This clonotype was observed once. The rearrangement joins TRBV5-6 to TRBJ2-1, with 8 bases matching TRBD2. The CDR3 consists of 15 residues. The junction had 6 bases not matched to a gene; V was cut back by 2 bases and J by 5 bases. The germline V gene has CDR1 SGHDT and CDR2 YYEEEE. The CDR3 DNA is TGTGCCAGCAGCTTTTTCGGGGGGGCCGACAATGAGCAGTTCTTC. It yields the protein CASSFFGGADNEQFF.

In this sample, this clonotype turned up once. CDR3 region: CASSAFRDSSHYGYTF. As DNA, the CDR3 is TGTGCCAGCAGTGCCTTCCGGGACAGCTCACATTATGGCTACACCTTC. This rearrangement joins TRBV25-1 to TRBJ1-2; 7 nucleotides match TRBD1. The CDR3 sequence is 16 residues long. J lost 5 bases, V lost 4 bases, and 13 bases had no gene match. Per germline, CDR1 MGHDK and CDR2 SYGVNS.

This chain joins TRBV7-9 and TRBJ2-7; D ambiguous. The CDR3 loop spans 13 amino acids. From germline, CDR1 is SEHNR and CDR2 FQNEAQ (reference sequence). The V end lost 3 bases, the J end lost 0 bases, and 6 bases lay between the germline ends. CDR3 loop: CASSFPASYEQYF. CDR3 in DNA: TGTGCCAGCAGCTTCCCCGCCTCCTACGAGCAGTACTTC. The variable domain in full, completed from reference TRBV7-9 and TRBJ2-7, reads DTGVSQNPRHKITKRGQNVTFRCDPISEHNRLYWYRQTLGQGPEFLTYFQNEAQLEKSRLLSDRFSAERPKGSFSTLEIQRTEQGDSAMYLCASSFPASYEQYFGPGTRLTVT.

This clonotype has just one count. V usage is TRBV29-1 and J usage is TRBJ2-7; 8 positions agree with TRBD1. With 4 bases clipped from V and 3 bases from J, the junction kept 11 bases outside the gene matches. This CDR3 contains 15 residues. Germline loops: CDR1 SQVTM, CDR2 ANQGSEA. The CDR3 loop is CSVGGPGQVFYEQYF. The CDR3 nucleotides read TGCAGCGTTGGGGGACCGGGACAGGTGTTCTACGAGCAGTACTTC.

The chain recombines TRBV27 with TRBJ2-7; D might be TRBD1 (6 bases). Trimming took off 2 bases at V and 5 bases at J, with 13 bases between the two ends. Germline V CDR1 and CDR2: MNHEY, SMNVEV (reference sequence). This CDR3 spans 14 amino acids. The CDR3 sequence: CASSLMDSSDEQYF. The DNA for the CDR3 is TGTGCCAGCAGTTTAATGGACAGCTCTGACGAGCAGTACTTC.

This clonotype was seen just once. The chain recombines TRBV28 with TRBJ1-3, with D perhaps TRBD1 (6 bases). Per germline, CDR1 MDHEN and CDR2 SYDVKM. This CDR3 spans 14 amino acids. The V end lost 3 bases, the J end lost 2 bases, and 8 bases lay between the germline ends. CDR3 in amino acids: CASSLAGAGNTIYF. In DNA, the CDR3 is TGTGCCAGCAGTTTGGCAGGGGCTGGAAACACCATATATTTT.

This sequence joins TRBV15 and TRBJ2-7, with TRBD1 matching 12 bases. V was clipped by 2 bases and J by 7 bases; unmatched bases: 6. The CDR3 sequence is 15 residues long. CDR1 is LNHNV, CDR2 YYDKDF, per germline (reference sequence). The CDR3 DNA reads as TGTGCCACCAGCAGACTGGGGGACAGGGGGCATGAGCAGTACTTC. This gives the protein CATSRLGDRGHEQYF.

CDR3 loop: CASSSGLSYEQYF. CDR3 bases: TGTGCCAGCAGCTCGGGTTTGTCCTACGAGCAGTACTTC. The V and J genes are TRBV27 and TRBJ2-7, with D hard to call. The germline V and J ends were trimmed by 6 bases and 1 base, with 10 bases remaining between them. The CDR3 extends over 13 amino acids. Germline-derived CDR1 and CDR2 are MNHEY and SMNVEV (reference sequence).

Note on this clonotype: A read error may produce the germline difference seen at one junction end. The rearrangement uses TRBV25-1 and TRBJ2-1; D gene uncertain. CDR3 length equals 14 residues. The germline V gene has CDR1 MGHDK and CDR2 SYGVNS. The CDR3 DNA reads TGTGCCAGCAGTGAATTGGAGTACTACAATGAGCAGCTCTTC. Translated: CASSELEYYNEQLF.

J is TRBJ2-3 and V is TRBV24-1; possible D gene TRBD1, 5 bases. V gave up 4 bases and J gave up 2 bases, with 6 bases separating them. Per the germline V gene, CDR1 is KGHDR and CDR2 is SFDVKD. This CDR3 comprises 13 residues. The CDR3 sequence: CATSEQDTDTQYF. In nucleotides, the CDR3 is TGTGCCACCAGTGAACAGGACACAGATACGCAGTATTTT.

The chain couples TRBV5-6 to TRBJ2-3; 9 nucleotides agree with TRBD1. This CDR3 is built from 18 residues. The V gene's germline CDR1 is SGHDT and CDR2 YYEEEE. After removal of 3 bases from V and 2 bases from J, the junction contained 13 bases not matched to a gene. The CDR3 loop reads CASSSHWRTGVYTDTQYF. CDR3 DNA: TGTGCCAGCAGCTCCCACTGGAGGACAGGGGTGTACACAGATACGCAGTATTTT.

V and J are TRBV6-5 and TRBJ2-5; tentatively, D is TRBD1 (5 bases). V was pared by 10 bases and J by 5 bases, with 23 bases between. In germline, CDR1 is MNHEY, CDR2 SVGAGI. The CDR3 has 15 amino acids. For the CDR3, the DNA is TGTGCCACCACAGGTCCGACACGGGTGGGGGAGACCCAGTACTTC. This translates into CATTGPTRVGETQYF.

The J gene is TRBJ2-7, the V gene TRBV29-1; 9 nucleotides align to TRBD1. After removal of 2 bases from V and 1 base from J, the junction contained 3 bases not matched to a gene. This CDR3 contains 14 residues. Germline V lookup: CDR1 SQVTM, CDR2 ANQGSEA. The CDR3 region has the DNA TGCAGCGTTGAACTCGGACAGGGGTCCTACGAGCAGTACTTC. Residues: CSVELGQGSYEQYF.